The 25 T cell receptor beta chains presented below share a single source sample, sequenced in a study of blood T cell repertoires in COVID-19. TCRdb's copy holds only in-frame clones and misses some; the assay was immunoSEQ multiplex PCR. The table includes over 85,000 clones, around nine tenths detected once. The sequencing sample was made of peripheral blood. Receptors originate from a man over 45 with active or convalescent COVID-19.

The chain employs TRBV5-1 and TRBJ2-2; D call uncertain. V was trimmed by 2 bases and J by 2 bases, leaving 7 bases between them. CDR1 and CDR2 (germline): SGHRS, YFSETQ. CDR3 size: 14 residues. The CDR3 coding sequence is TGCGCCAGCAGCTTTAATTCCAACACCGGGGAGCTGTTTTTT. It encodes CASSFNSNTGELFF.

The chain carries TRBV27 and TRBJ2-3; 9 bases agree with TRBD2. V trimming: 1 base; J trimming: 6 bases; junction bases outside the gene matches: 8. There are 16 residues in the CDR3. Looked up from germline, CDR1 is MNHEY and CDR2 is SMNVEV (reference sequence). CDR3 loop: CASSLYGGGAADTQYF. CDR3 DNA sequence: TGTGCCAGCAGTTTATACGGCGGGGGGGCGGCGGATACGCAGTATTTT.

The CDR3 protein is CASSIGQTNTEAFF. CDR3 coding DNA: TGTGCCAGCAGTATCGGACAGACGAACACTGAAGCTTTCTTT. The chain has TRBV28 and TRBJ1-1; D is possibly TRBD1 (6 bases). Germline values: CDR1 MDHEN, CDR2 SYDVKM. V was pared by 5 bases and J by 1 base, with 11 bases between. The CDR3 loop spans 14 amino acids. The variable domain in full, completed from reference TRBV28 and TRBJ1-1, reads DVKVTQSSRYLVKRTGEKVFLECVQDMDHENMFWYRQDPGLGLRLIYFSYDVKMKEKGDIPEGYSVSREKKERFSLILESASTNQTSMYLCASSIGQTNTEAFFGQGTRLTVV.

This sequence joins TRBV24-1 and TRBJ1-2; 12 bases line up with TRBD1. The V gene's germline CDR1 is KGHDR and CDR2 SFDVKD. Losses at the gene ends were 4 bases for V and 7 bases for J; bases not matched to a gene: 3. The CDR3 runs 14 residues. The DNA for the CDR3 is TGTGCCACCAGTGACAGGGACAGGGGGCTTGGCTACACCTTC. It encodes CATSDRDRGLGYTF.

The chain links TRBV28 to TRBJ1-5, with 7 bases identical to TRBD1. Germline-derived CDR1 and CDR2 are MDHEN and SYDVKM. This CDR3 spans 15 amino acids. V lost 6 bases and J lost 4; bases outside the gene matches: 9. The CDR3 reads CASRPGRGENQPQHF. As DNA, the CDR3 is TGTGCCAGCAGACCTGGCAGGGGGGAGAATCAGCCCCAGCATTTT.

V and J are TRBV19 and TRBJ2-7; TRBD1 matches 8 bases. Germline V gene lookup returns CDR1 LNHDA and CDR2 SQIVND (reference sequence). This CDR3 has 14 residues. Trimming at V came to 7 bases and at J to 3 bases, leaving 8 bases not matched to a gene. The CDR3 region is CASTAGTGLYEQYF. In DNA, the CDR3 is TGTGCCAGTACCGCCGGGACAGGCCTCTACGAGCAGTACTTC. Based on the CDR3 plus reference TRBV19 and TRBJ2-7, the full variable domain is DGGITQSPKYLFRKEGQNVTLSCEQNLNHDAMYWYRQDPGQGLRLIYYSQIVNDFQKGDIAEGYSVSREKKESFPLTVTSAQKNPTAFYLCASTAGTGLYEQYFGPGTRLTVT.

The chain has TRBV19 and TRBJ1-6; TRBD1 agrees at 8 bases. This CDR3 spans 14 amino acids. The V gene's germline CDR1 is LNHDA and CDR2 SQIVND (reference sequence). After removal of 5 bases from V and 6 bases from J, the junction contained 3 bases not matched to a gene. CDR3 in DNA: TGTGCCAGTAGTCCGGGACAGGTTAATTCACCCCTCCACTTT. Its translation: CASSPGQVNSPLHF.

The chain has TRBV6-1 and TRBJ1-4; unclear D gene. CDR1 and CDR2 (germline): MNHNS, SASEGT. This CDR3 is built from 11 residues. The ends were cut back, 2 bases at V and 14 bases at J, with 9 bases in the middle. The CDR3 region is CASSESLGLFF. The DNA of the CDR3 is TGTGCCAGCAGTGAAAGTCTCGGGCTGTTTTTT.

The rearrangement joins TRBV20-1 to TRBJ1-2, with D unresolved. The CDR3 sequence is 12 residues long. Trimming took off 3 bases at V and 1 base at J, with 6 bases between the two ends. In germline, CDR1 is DFQATT, CDR2 SNEGSKA (reference sequence). The CDR3 sequence is CSASVLNYGYTF. CDR3 nucleotides: TGCAGTGCTAGTGTTCTTAACTATGGCTACACCTTC.

The chain is built from TRBV5-1 and TRBJ1-6, with D possibly being TRBD1 (5 bases). V dropped 5 bases and J dropped 4 bases, with 10 bases sitting between them. Germline lookup yields CDR1 SGHRS and CDR2 YFSETQ. CDR3 length: 14 residues. DNA for the CDR3: TGCGCCAGCAGTCTGGACAAGTATAATTCACCCCTCCACTTT. Its protein product is CASSLDKYNSPLHF. Full variable domain (outside the CDR3, taken from reference TRBV5-1 and TRBJ1-6): KAGVTQTPRYLIKTRGQQVTLSCSPISGHRSVSWYQQTPGQGLQFLFEYFSETQRNKGNFPGRFSGRQFSNSRSEMNVSTLELGDSALYLCASSLDKYNSPLHFGNGTRLTVT.

V usage is TRBV5-1 and J usage is TRBJ2-3, with 13 bases matching TRBD2. The germline V gene has CDR1 SGHRS and CDR2 YFSETQ. This CDR3 contains 17 residues. The V segment lost 0 bases and the J segment 5 bases; nucleotides outside the gene matches: 6. CDR3 coding DNA: TGCGCCAGCAGCTTGGCACTAGCGGGGGGGATCGAAGATACGCAGTATTTT. Translating gives CASSLALAGGIEDTQYF.

The gene calls are TRBV12-2 and TRBJ1-5; TRBD1 was called by the table and not checked on the DNA. TRBV12-2 is a known pseudogene. This CDR3 contains 19 residues. The CDR3 region is CASRLDGERQGYSNQPQHF. The CDR3 DNA is TGTGCAAGTCGCTTAGACGGGGAAAGACAGGGTTATAGCAATCAGCCCCAGCATTTT.

The chain employs TRBV5-1 and TRBJ2-3; D perhaps matches TRBD1 (5 bases). V shed 1 base and J shed 0 bases, with 12 bases lying between them. CDR1 and CDR2 (germline): SGHRS, YFSETQ. The CDR3 totals 16 residues. The CDR3 loop reads CASSLTGFPSTDTQYF. The DNA of the CDR3 is TGCGCCAGCAGCTTGACAGGCTTTCCTAGCACAGATACGCAGTATTTT.

V and J are TRBV10-1 and TRBJ2-2; 9 positions agree with TRBD1. From germline, CDR1 is WNHNN and CDR2 SYGVQD (reference sequence). J lost 3 bases, V lost 4 bases, and 9 bases had no gene match. The CDR3 covers 17 residues. CDR3 sequence: CASSGSGTGLDTGELFF. In nucleotides, the CDR3 is TGCGCCAGCAGTGGATCCGGGACAGGGTTGGACACCGGGGAGCTGTTTTTT.

This sequence joins TRBV6-5 and TRBJ2-6; weak D call: TRBD2 (5 bases). Trimming took 6 bases from V and 1 from J, leaving 7 bases between them. The CDR3 totals 14 residues. The germline CDR1 and CDR2 sequences are MNHEY and SVGAGI. The DNA of the CDR3 is TGTGCCAGCAGGAGGGAATCTGGGGCCAACGTCCTGACTTTC. It specifies CASRRESGANVLTF.

The chain joins TRBV29-1 to TRBJ2-7; weak D call: TRBD2 (5 bases). CDR1 and CDR2 (germline): SQVTM, ANQGSEA. The CDR3 covers 13 residues. V lost 5 bases and J lost 3, with 14 bases in between. Here the CDR3 reads CSVSLVAGYEQYF. CDR3 coding DNA: TGCAGCGTTTCTTTGGTGGCGGGCTACGAGCAGTACTTC.

This clone was detected only once. The chain links TRBV5-4 to TRBJ2-5, with TRBD2 matching over 12 bases. Trimming took 3 bases from V and 3 from J; bases not matched to a gene: 3. Germline V gene data show CDR1 as SGHNT and CDR2 as YYREEE (reference sequence). CDR3 length: 15 amino acids. The CDR3 nucleotides read TGTGCCAGCAGCTCGGGACTAGCGGGTGAAGAGACCCAGTACTTC. Its translation: CASSSGLAGEETQYF.

The V gene is TRBV5-1, the J gene TRBJ2-2; 7 nucleotides match TRBD2. The CDR3 runs 15 residues. Germline CDR1 reads SGHRS; CDR2 reads YFSETQ. V was clipped by 1 base and J by 6 bases; unmatched bases: 6. The DNA for the CDR3 is TGCGCCAGCAGCTTGCGGGAGGACGCTCCCGGGGAGCTGTTTTTT. Translation gives CASSLREDAPGELFF.

There are a few counts of this clone. The chain is built from TRBV5-1 and TRBJ2-5, with 8 nucleotides matching TRBD1. Germline V gene lookup returns CDR1 SGHRS and CDR2 YFSETQ. Germline trimming cut 4 bases from V and 1 base from J; bases unmatched to any gene: 3. This CDR3 has 14 residues. The CDR3 loop is CASSPGQAQETQYF. The CDR3 DNA sequence: TGCGCCAGCAGCCCGGGACAGGCCCAAGAGACCCAGTACTTC. Variable domain in full (rest from reference TRBV5-1 and TRBJ2-5): KAGVTQTPRYLIKTRGQQVTLSCSPISGHRSVSWYQQTPGQGLQFLFEYFSETQRNKGNFPGRFSGRQFSNSRSEMNVSTLELGDSALYLCASSPGQAQETQYFGPGTRLLVL.

The genes are TRBV27 and TRBJ2-1; 11 bases are a match to TRBD2. From germline, CDR1 is MNHEY and CDR2 SMNVEV (reference sequence). V dropped 3 bases and J dropped 6; count of bases not matched to a gene: 1. The CDR3 totals 14 residues. The CDR3 region has the DNA TGTGCCAGCAGTTTCCTAGCGGGGGGCAATGAGCAGTTCTTC. It yields the protein CASSFLAGGNEQFF.

Here the CDR3 reads CASSEGLAGPNEQFF. Here the CDR3 DNA reads TGTGCCAGCAGCGAAGGACTAGCGGGGCCCAATGAGCAGTTCTTC. The rearrangement links TRBV4-2 to TRBJ2-1; 12 bases are a match to TRBD2. Looked up from germline, CDR1 is LGHNA and CDR2 is YNFKEQ. This CDR3 is 15 amino acids long. The ends lost 5 bases at V and 6 bases at J; junction bases unmatched: 5.

The V gene is TRBV6-5, the J gene TRBJ2-1, with D possibly being TRBD2 (6 bases). The CDR3 runs to 15 residues. Looked up from germline, CDR1 is MNHEY and CDR2 is SVGAGI. V was pared by 4 bases and J by 0 bases, with 10 bases between. This chain's CDR3 is CASSSDYHSYNEQFF. The CDR3 DNA is TGTGCCAGCAGTTCGGACTACCACTCCTACAATGAGCAGTTCTTC.

This clone appeared a few times. The V gene is TRBV15, the J gene TRBJ1-3; possibly TRBD1 for D (6 bases). The CDR3 consists of 15 residues. V lost 0 bases and J 2 bases, leaving 8 bases between the germline ends. CDR1 is LNHNV, CDR2 YYDKDF, per germline (reference sequence). The DNA of the CDR3 is TGTGCCACCAGCAGAGATCGGACAGCTGGAAACACCATATATTTT. It codes for CATSRDRTAGNTIYF.

This clone was seen just once. V is TRBV6-5 and J is TRBJ2-2; TRBD2 matches at 12 bases. V gave up 6 bases and J gave up 6 bases; unmatched junction bases: 2. CDR1 MNHEY and CDR2 SVGAGI come from the germline V gene. The CDR3 runs to 14 residues. The CDR3 loop reads CASSWTSGAGELFF. The DNA of the CDR3 is TGTGCCAGCAGCTGGACTAGCGGGGCCGGGGAGCTGTTTTTT.

V and J are TRBV11-2 and TRBJ2-1; D gene unclear. CDR1 is SGHAT and CDR2 is FQNNGV in the germline V gene. The CDR3 loop spans 17 amino acids. The V end was cut by 5 bases, the J end by 0 bases, with 17 bases between. The CDR3 protein is CASSRLYGGASYNEQFF. In DNA, the CDR3 is TGTGCCAGCAGCCGCCTCTATGGCGGCGCCTCCTACAATGAGCAGTTCTTC.